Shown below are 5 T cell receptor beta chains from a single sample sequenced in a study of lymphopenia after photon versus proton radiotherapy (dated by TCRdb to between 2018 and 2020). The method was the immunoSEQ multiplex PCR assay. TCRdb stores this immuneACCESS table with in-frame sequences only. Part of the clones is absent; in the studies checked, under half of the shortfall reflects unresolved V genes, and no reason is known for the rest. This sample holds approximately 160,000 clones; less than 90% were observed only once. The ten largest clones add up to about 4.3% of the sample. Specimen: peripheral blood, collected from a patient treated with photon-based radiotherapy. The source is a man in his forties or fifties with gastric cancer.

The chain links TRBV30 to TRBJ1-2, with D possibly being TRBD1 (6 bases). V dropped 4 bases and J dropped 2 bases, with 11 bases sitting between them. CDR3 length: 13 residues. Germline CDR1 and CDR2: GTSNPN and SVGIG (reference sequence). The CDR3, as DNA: TGTGCCTGGACCCCCGACAGGAACTATGGCTACACCTTC. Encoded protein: CAWTPDRNYGYTF.

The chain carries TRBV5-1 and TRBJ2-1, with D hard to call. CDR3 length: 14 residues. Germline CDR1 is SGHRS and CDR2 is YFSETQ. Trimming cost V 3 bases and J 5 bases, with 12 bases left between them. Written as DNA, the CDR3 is TGCGCCAGCAGCTCCGGTTCCCCTAACAATGAGCAGTTCTTC. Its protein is CASSSGSPNNEQFF.

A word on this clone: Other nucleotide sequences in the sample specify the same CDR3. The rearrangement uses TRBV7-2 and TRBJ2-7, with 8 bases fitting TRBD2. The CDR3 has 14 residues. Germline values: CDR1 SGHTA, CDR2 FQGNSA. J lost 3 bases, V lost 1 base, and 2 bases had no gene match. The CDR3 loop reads CASSLGLAGYEQYF. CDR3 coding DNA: TGTGCCAGCAGCTTAGGTCTAGCGGGCTACGAGCAGTACTTC.

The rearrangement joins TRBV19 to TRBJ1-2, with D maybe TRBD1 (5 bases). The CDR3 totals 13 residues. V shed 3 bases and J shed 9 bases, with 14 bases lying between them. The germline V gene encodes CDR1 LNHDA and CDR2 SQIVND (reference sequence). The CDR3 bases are TGTGCCAGTAGTATCCAGGGTCGTCGAAGCTACACCTTC. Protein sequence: CASSIQGRRSYTF.

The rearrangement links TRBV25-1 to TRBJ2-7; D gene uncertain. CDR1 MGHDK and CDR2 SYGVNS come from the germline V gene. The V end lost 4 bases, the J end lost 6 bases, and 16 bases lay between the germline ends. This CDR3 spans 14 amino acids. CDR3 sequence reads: CASSGALKASEQYF. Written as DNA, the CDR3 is TGTGCCAGCAGTGGGGCCTTGAAGGCCTCCGAGCAGTACTTC.